These 22 T cell receptor beta chains originate from one sample sequenced in a study of cytomegalovirus exposure and HLA in healthy donors. With 60 Vbeta and 13 Jbeta primers, the PCR was carried out. Profiling relied on immunoSEQ multiplex PCR, and the TCRdb table lists in-frame clones only, not all of them. This repertoire shows fewer than 200,000 clones, about 75% found once; its top ten account for around 2.1%. Specimen: PBMCs. The receptors come from a female donor in good health and CMV-seronegative.

The chain joins TRBV5-8 to TRBJ2-7; TRBD1 might be the D (6 bases). V lost 0 bases to trimming and J lost 4 bases, with 14 bases between them. The CDR3 extends over 15 amino acids. CDR1 SGHTS and CDR2 YDEGEE come from the germline V gene. The CDR3 DNA sequence: TGTGCCAGCAGCTTGGTTGAACAGGGCTCTTACGAGCAGTACTTC. It yields the protein CASSLVEQGSYEQYF.

The chain links TRBV30 to TRBJ1-3; D not certain. The CDR3 is 14 amino acids. Germline V gene data show CDR1 as GTSNPN and CDR2 as SVGIG (reference sequence). V was cut by 0 bases and J by 0 bases, with 6 bases left in between. The CDR3 loop reads CAWSVRSSGNTIYF. Here the CDR3 DNA reads TGTGCCTGGAGTGTCCGGAGCTCTGGAAACACCATATATTTT.

Written as DNA, the CDR3 is TGTGCCAGCAGCTTAGTCGGACAGGGTATTGCAACTAATGAAAAACTGTTTTTT. Translated: CASSLVGQGIATNEKLFF. The V call is TRBV11-2, the J call TRBJ1-4, with 8 bases that match TRBD1. CDR3 length: 18 residues. V lost 1 base, J lost 0 bases, and 7 bases stayed unmatched. Per the germline V gene, CDR1 is SGHAT and CDR2 is FQNNGV.

The V and J genes are TRBV18 and TRBJ1-1; 8 bases match TRBD1. V shed 4 bases, J shed 3 bases, and the junction held 1 base outside the gene matches. The germline V gene encodes CDR1 KGHSH and CDR2 LQKENI. This CDR3 comprises 13 residues. CDR3 amino acids: CASSQTGDTEAFF. CDR3 bases: TGTGCCAGCTCACAGACAGGGGACACTGAAGCTTTCTTT.

The chain couples TRBV9 to TRBJ2-1; no reliable D call. There are 16 residues in the CDR3. Trimming pared 4 bases from V and 0 bases from J, leaving 14 bases between. Germline-derived CDR1 and CDR2 are SGDLS and YYNGEE. The CDR3 spells CASSPVGPSSYNEQFF. The CDR3 DNA is TGTGCCAGCAGCCCCGTAGGCCCTAGCTCCTACAATGAGCAGTTCTTC.

The V call is TRBV2, the J call TRBJ1-2; 9 nucleotides match TRBD1. V lost 4 bases and J lost 2; bases outside the gene matches: 5. This CDR3 has 15 residues. CDR1 is SNHLY, CDR2 FYNNEI, per germline. The CDR3 DNA follows: TGTGCCAGCAGTGTATCGGGACAGGGCAACTATGGCTACACCTTC. Its translation is CASSVSGQGNYGYTF.

The chain recombines TRBV6-5 with TRBJ2-3; 7 nucleotides line up with TRBD1. This CDR3 has 12 residues. Germline trimming cut 5 bases from V and 9 bases from J; bases unmatched to any gene: 5. CDR1 is MNHEY, CDR2 SVGAGI, per germline. This chain's CDR3 is CASSPTGATQYF. The CDR3 DNA follows: TGTGCCAGCAGTCCAACAGGGGCGACGCAGTATTTT.

This clone was seen a handful of times. This chain connects TRBV5-6 to TRBJ1-2; D is perhaps TRBD1 (6 bases). V lost 0 bases to trimming and J lost 8 bases, with 8 bases between them. This CDR3 spans 12 amino acids. The V gene's germline CDR1 is SGHDT and CDR2 YYEEEE. The CDR3 loop reads CASSLGRGGYTF. As DNA, the CDR3 is TGTGCCAGCAGCTTGGGCAGGGGCGGCTACACCTTC.

The V call is TRBV11-2, the J call TRBJ2-1; possibly TRBD2 for D (6 bases). CDR1 SGHAT and CDR2 FQNNGV come from the germline V gene. This CDR3 is built from 13 residues. Trimming removed 4 bases at V and 5 bases at J, with 9 bases between. In DNA form, the CDR3 reads TGTGCCAGCAGCTCGGGACTCCACAATGAGCAGTTCTTC. Its protein product is CASSSGLHNEQFF.

This clone was seen a few times. The rearrangement joins TRBV6-1 to TRBJ2-7; 9 bases map to TRBD2. Germline CDR1 reads MNHNS; CDR2 reads SASEGT. Trimming at V came to 3 bases and at J to 6 bases, leaving 9 bases not matched to a gene. This CDR3 contains 15 residues. CDR3 in amino acids: CASSEQEGGRGEQYF. The CDR3, as DNA: TGTGCCAGCAGTGAGCAGGAGGGCGGGAGGGGCGAGCAGTACTTC.

The V and J genes are TRBV2 and TRBJ2-5; D may be TRBD1 (6 bases). Per germline, CDR1 SNHLY and CDR2 FYNNEI. CDR3 length: 14 amino acids. V lost 6 bases and J 5 bases, leaving 16 bases between the germline ends. The CDR3 bases are TGTGCCAGCAGGGGGAGAGGGACATGGGAGACCCAGTACTTC. It translates to CASRGRGTWETQYF.

Points on this clone: At one end the junction does not follow the germline gene, possibly because of a read error. The chain has TRBV7-9 and TRBJ1-2; 9 bases are a match to TRBD1. This CDR3 is built from 16 residues. Germline CDR1 reads SEHNR; CDR2 reads FQNEAQ (reference sequence). CDR3 bases: TGTTCCAGCAGGGAACAGGGGGCTTCACTTTACTATGGCTACACCTTC. It yields the protein CSSREQGASLYYGYTF.

The chain combines TRBV12-5 with TRBJ1-1; no clear D gene. Germline V gives CDR1 LGHNT, CDR2 FRNRAP. The CDR3 is 15 amino acids. V gave up 0 bases and J gave up 0 bases, with 8 bases separating them. The CDR3 nucleotides are TGTGCTAGTGGTTTGGTGGCGGGGTTGAACACTGAAGCTTTCTTT. Translation: CASGLVAGLNTEAFF. The full variable domain, completed using reference TRBV12-5 and TRBJ1-1, is DARVTQTPRHKVTEMGQEVTMRCQPILGHNTVFWYRQTMMQGLELLAYFRNRAPLDDSGMPKDRFSAEMPDATLATLKIQPSEPRDSAVYFCASGLVAGLNTEAFFGQGTRLTVV.

The chain couples TRBV5-6 to TRBJ2-5, with TRBD1 as a possible D gene (7 bases). Germline lookup yields CDR1 SGHDT and CDR2 YYEEEE. Trimming stripped 1 base from V and 5 bases from J, with 15 bases between. This CDR3 spans 15 amino acids. Here the CDR3 DNA reads TGTGCCAGCAGCTTGCAGGGGGTCCGGGGGGAGACCCAGTACTTC. Amino acids: CASSLQGVRGETQYF.

The chain combines TRBV7-3 with TRBJ1-2; D not resolved. The CDR3 extends over 13 amino acids. V dropped 2 bases and J dropped 2 bases, with 6 bases sitting between them. CDR1 is SGHTA, CDR2 FQGTGA, per germline. The CDR3 bases are TGTGCCAGCAGCTTAGGAGGAAACTATGGCTACACCTTC. Protein product: CASSLGGNYGYTF.

The chain combines TRBV7-9 with TRBJ2-7; 10 nucleotides agree with TRBD2. CDR3 length: 15 amino acids. V shed 5 bases and J 5 bases; nucleotides not matched to a gene: 9. Germline assignment: CDR1 SEHNR and CDR2 FQNEAQ (reference sequence). CDR3 nucleotide sequence: TGTGCCAGCAGCCCTCCCGGGCTAGCGGGAGACGAGCAGTACTTC. This sequence encodes CASSPPGLAGDEQYF. Looking up the rest from reference TRBV7-9 and TRBJ2-7 gives the full variable domain: DTGVSQNPRHKITKRGQNVTFRCDPISEHNRLYWYRQTLGQGPEFLTYFQNEAQLEKSRLLSDRFSAERPKGSFSTLEIQRTEQGDSAMYLCASSPPGLAGDEQYFGPGTRLTVT.

This clone was recorded once. This chain joins TRBV19 and TRBJ2-7; D ambiguous. The germline V and J ends were trimmed by 0 bases and 7 bases, with 10 bases remaining between them. The germline gives CDR1 LNHDA, CDR2 SQIVND (reference sequence). The CDR3 runs 13 residues. The chain's CDR3 is CASSIDPFREQYF. The CDR3 bases are TGTGCCAGTAGTATAGATCCGTTTCGGGAGCAGTACTTC.

The rearrangement uses TRBV7-8 and TRBJ2-2, with D perhaps matching TRBD2 (7 bases). Germline-derived CDR1 and CDR2 are SGHVS and FQNEAQ. Trimming shortened V by 2 bases and J by 2 bases, and 12 bases separated the two germline ends. The CDR3 runs 16 residues. The CDR3, as DNA: TGTGCCAGCAGCTTATCCCGGGGGGCTAACACCGGGGAGCTGTTTTTT. It yields the protein CASSLSRGANTGELFF.

This sequence joins TRBV5-1 and TRBJ2-7; 10 bases are a match to TRBD2. CDR1 is SGHRS, CDR2 YFSETQ, per germline. Unmatched junction bases numbered 12, after V lost 5 bases and J lost 7 bases. The CDR3 consists of 15 residues. CDR3 nucleotide sequence: TGCGCCAGCAGTATAGTAGCGGGAGGAGGGAAGGAGCAGTACTTC. Translating gives CASSIVAGGGKEQYF. Filled out from reference TRBV5-1 and TRBJ2-7, the complete variable domain reads KAGVTQTPRYLIKTRGQQVTLSCSPISGHRSVSWYQQTPGQGLQFLFEYFSETQRNKGNFPGRFSGRQFSNSRSEMNVSTLELGDSALYLCASSIVAGGGKEQYFGPGTRLTVT.

The J gene is TRBJ2-7, the V gene TRBV7-2; 9 bases are shared with TRBD2. V lost 1 base, J lost 3 bases, and 13 bases stayed unmatched. The CDR3 is 18 residues long. The germline gives CDR1 SGHTA, CDR2 FQGNSA. The CDR3 DNA is TGTGCCAGCAGCTTAGGGGGTAGCGGGAGAACCCTCCACTACGAGCAGTACTTC. This gives the protein CASSLGGSGRTLHYEQYF.

As DNA, the CDR3 is TGCGCCAGCAGCCCCTGGGGAGGGGATTATAGCAATCAGCCCCAGCATTTT. Amino acid sequence: CASSPWGGDYSNQPQHF. The chain links TRBV5-1 to TRBJ1-5, with a weak D call TRBD1 (5 bases). Germline lookup yields CDR1 SGHRS and CDR2 YFSETQ. V shed 4 bases and J shed 0 bases, with 17 bases lying between them. CDR3 length: 17 amino acids.

V and J are TRBV29-1 and TRBJ1-2; D remains unclear. The CDR3 length is 11 residues. Trimming took 0 bases from V and 8 from J, leaving 7 bases between them. Per the germline V gene, CDR1 is SQVTM and CDR2 is ANQGSEA. The CDR3 sequence is CSVEELSGYTF. The CDR3 region has the DNA TGCAGCGTTGAAGAGTTGAGCGGCTACACCTTC.